A single sample is the source of the 9 T cell receptor beta chains below, sequenced in a study of T cells in Graves' hyperthyroidism and ophthalmopathy. The TCR beta CDR3 regions underwent amplification using RNA transcripts as the source. HTBI primers drove first-round RT-PCR of the TCR CDR3. TCRdb re-analysed the multiplex PCR reads in MiXCR, keeping a single row per CDR3 protein. The profile shows 350,000 to 400,000 distinct CDR3 sequences, roughly 18% of them singletons. Sequenced input: blood. All receptors derive from a man younger than 35 with Graves' ophthalmopathy.

This clonotype was detected many times. The chain joins TRBV2 to TRBJ1-2; a weak D match, TRBD1 (6 bases). Trimming stripped 7 bases from V and 4 bases from J, with 16 bases between. The CDR3 loop spans 14 amino acids. The germline CDR1 and CDR2 sequences are SNHLY and FYNNEI. CDR3 protein: CASTREGGGYGYTF. The CDR3, as DNA: TGTGCCAGCACCCGGGAGGGAGGGGGCTATGGCTACACCTTC.

This clonotype came up many times. J is TRBJ1-1 and V is TRBV6-1; no clear D gene. V was pared by 3 bases and J by 1 base, with 6 bases between. The CDR3 has 13 amino acids. The germline V gene has CDR1 MNHNS and CDR2 SASEGT. CDR3 nucleotide sequence: TGTGCCAGCAGTGAGCGGGGGAACACTGAAGCTTTCTTT. Translation gives CASSERGNTEAFF.

This clonotype was seen at least ten times. The CDR3 is CSVAADPRGQPQHF. CDR3 DNA sequence: TGCAGCGTTGCGGCGGACCCTCGTGGTCAGCCCCAGCATTTT. J is TRBJ1-5 and V is TRBV29-1; the D is unclear. The V gene's germline CDR1 is SQVTM and CDR2 ANQGSEA. Trimming left V 4 bases short and J 6 bases short, with 16 bases between. The CDR3 extends over 14 amino acids.

This clonotype appeared many times. CDR3 in amino acids: CASSQTGSGGYEQYF. CDR3 in DNA: TGCGCCAGCAGCCAAACGGGATCCGGGGGCTACGAGCAGTACTTC. V is TRBV4-1 and J is TRBJ2-7; D is possibly TRBD2 (6 bases). Trimming left V 2 bases short and J 3 bases short, with 14 bases between. Per germline, CDR1 MGHRA and CDR2 YSYEKL. The CDR3 is made up of 15 amino acids.

The gene calls are TRBV27 and TRBJ2-1, with 8 bases aligning to TRBD2. Germline CDR1 reads MNHEY; CDR2 reads SMNVEV (reference sequence). The junction had 8 bases not matched to a gene; V was cut back by 3 bases and J by 13 bases. The CDR3 has 13 residues. CDR3 loop: CASSFRGGETQFF. The DNA of the CDR3 is TGTGCCAGCAGTTTTCGGGGGGGGGAGACCCAGTTCTTC.

This clonotype was seen a handful of times. The CDR3: CASSLTGMVNEQFF. The CDR3 DNA is TGTGCCAGCAGTTTAACAGGGATGGTCAATGAGCAGTTCTTC. V and J are TRBV28 and TRBJ2-1, with D maybe TRBD1 (6 bases). The CDR3 runs 14 residues. The V end was cut by 2 bases, the J end by 6 bases, with 11 bases between. Germline V gene data show CDR1 as MDHEN and CDR2 as SYDVKM.

Remarks on this clonotype: It may be a read error: a sequence one base away is much more abundant. The chain is built from TRBV7-3 and TRBJ2-5; possibly TRBD1 for D (6 bases). Looked up from germline, CDR1 is SGHTA and CDR2 is FQGTGA. V was cut by 4 bases and J by 6 bases, with 15 bases left in between. The CDR3 sequence is 14 residues long. CDR3 sequence reads: CASSSGSQGQTQYF. CDR3 nucleotide sequence: TGTGCCAGCAGCTCGGGGTCGCAGGGGCAGACCCAGTACTTC.

This clonotype turned up a few times. This rearrangement joins TRBV7-2 to TRBJ2-3, with 11 nucleotides matching TRBD2. CDR3 size: 18 residues. V lost 1 base and J lost 6; bases outside the gene matches: 12. The germline V gene encodes CDR1 SGHTA and CDR2 FQGNSA. Here the CDR3 DNA reads TGTGCCAGCAGCTTAGGGCTAGCGGGGGGAACCCGACGGGATACGCAGTATTTT. It yields the protein CASSLGLAGGTRRDTQYF.

Ten or more counts support this clonotype. The gene calls are TRBV11-2 and TRBJ2-3; 10 bases are a match to TRBD2. The CDR3 runs 15 residues. Trimming removed 2 bases from V and 6 bases from J; junction bases left unmatched: 5. The V gene's germline CDR1 is SGHAT and CDR2 FQNNGV. CDR3 DNA: TGTGCCAGCAGCTTACAGAGCGGGGGGGTGGATACGCAGTATTTT. This sequence encodes CASSLQSGGVDTQYF.